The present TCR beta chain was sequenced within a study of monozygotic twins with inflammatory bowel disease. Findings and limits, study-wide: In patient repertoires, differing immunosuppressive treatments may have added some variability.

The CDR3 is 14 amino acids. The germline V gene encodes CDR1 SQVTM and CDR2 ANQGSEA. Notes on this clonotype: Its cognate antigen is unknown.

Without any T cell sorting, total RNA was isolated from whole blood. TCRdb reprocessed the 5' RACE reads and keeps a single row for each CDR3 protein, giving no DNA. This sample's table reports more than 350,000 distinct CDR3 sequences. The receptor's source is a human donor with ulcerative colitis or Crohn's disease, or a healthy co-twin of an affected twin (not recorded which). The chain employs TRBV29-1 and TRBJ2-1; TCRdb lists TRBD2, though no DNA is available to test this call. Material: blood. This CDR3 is CSIKREGLRNEQFF.